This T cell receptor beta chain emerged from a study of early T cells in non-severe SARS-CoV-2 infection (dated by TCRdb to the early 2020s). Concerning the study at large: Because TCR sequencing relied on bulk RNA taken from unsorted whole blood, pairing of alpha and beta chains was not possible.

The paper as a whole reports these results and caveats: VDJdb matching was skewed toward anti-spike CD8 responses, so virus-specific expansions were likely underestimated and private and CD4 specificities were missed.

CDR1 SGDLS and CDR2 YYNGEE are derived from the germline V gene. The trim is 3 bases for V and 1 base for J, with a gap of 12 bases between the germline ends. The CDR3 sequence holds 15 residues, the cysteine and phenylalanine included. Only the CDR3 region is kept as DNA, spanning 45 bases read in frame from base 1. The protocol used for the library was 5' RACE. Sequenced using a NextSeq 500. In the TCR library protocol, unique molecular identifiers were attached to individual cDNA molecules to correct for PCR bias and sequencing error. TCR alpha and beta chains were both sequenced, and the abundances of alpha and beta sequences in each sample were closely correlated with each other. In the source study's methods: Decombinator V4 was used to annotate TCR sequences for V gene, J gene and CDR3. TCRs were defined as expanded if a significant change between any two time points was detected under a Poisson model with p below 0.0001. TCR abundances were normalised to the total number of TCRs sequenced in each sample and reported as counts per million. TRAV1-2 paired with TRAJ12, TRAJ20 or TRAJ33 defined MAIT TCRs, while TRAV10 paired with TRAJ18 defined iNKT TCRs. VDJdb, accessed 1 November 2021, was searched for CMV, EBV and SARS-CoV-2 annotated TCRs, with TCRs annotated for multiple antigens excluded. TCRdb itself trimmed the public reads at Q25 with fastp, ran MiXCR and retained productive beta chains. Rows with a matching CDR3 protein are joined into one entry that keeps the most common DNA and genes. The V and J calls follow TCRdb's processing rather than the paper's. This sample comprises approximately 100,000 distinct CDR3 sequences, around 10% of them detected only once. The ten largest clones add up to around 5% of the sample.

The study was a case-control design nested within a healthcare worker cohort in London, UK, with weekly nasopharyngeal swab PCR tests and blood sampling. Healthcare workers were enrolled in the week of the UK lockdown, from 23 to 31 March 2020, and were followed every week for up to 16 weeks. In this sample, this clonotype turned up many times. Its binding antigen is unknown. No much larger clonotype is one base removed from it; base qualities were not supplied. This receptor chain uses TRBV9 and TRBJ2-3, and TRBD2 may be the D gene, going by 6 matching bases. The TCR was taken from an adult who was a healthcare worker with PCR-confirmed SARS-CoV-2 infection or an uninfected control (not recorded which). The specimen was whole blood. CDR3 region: CASSELAIGTDTQYF. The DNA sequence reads TGTGCCAGCAGCGAGCTAGCGATCGGCACAGATACGCAGTATTTT.